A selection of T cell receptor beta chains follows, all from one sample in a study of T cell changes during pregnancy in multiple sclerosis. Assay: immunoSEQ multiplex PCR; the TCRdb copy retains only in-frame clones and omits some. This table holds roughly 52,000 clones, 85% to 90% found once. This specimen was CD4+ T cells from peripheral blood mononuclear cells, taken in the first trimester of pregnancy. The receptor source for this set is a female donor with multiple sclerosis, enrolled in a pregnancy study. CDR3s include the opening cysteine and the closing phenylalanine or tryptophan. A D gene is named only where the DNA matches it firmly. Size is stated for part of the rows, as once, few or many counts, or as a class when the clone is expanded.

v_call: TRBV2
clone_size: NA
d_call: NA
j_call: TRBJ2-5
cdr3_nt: TGTGCCAGCAGTGAAGAGACAGCGTCTAGGGAGACCCAGTACTTC
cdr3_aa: CASSEETASRETQYF

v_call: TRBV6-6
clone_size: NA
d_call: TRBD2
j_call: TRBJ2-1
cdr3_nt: TGTGCCAGCATAAAAAGGTCTAGCGGGAGCAATGAGCAGTTCTTC
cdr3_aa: CASIKRSSGSNEQFF

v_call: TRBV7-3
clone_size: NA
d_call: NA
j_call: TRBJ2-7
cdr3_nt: TGTGCCAGCAGCCCAGTTGCAGGGCGCTACGAGCAGTACTTC
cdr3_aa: CASSPVAGRYEQYF

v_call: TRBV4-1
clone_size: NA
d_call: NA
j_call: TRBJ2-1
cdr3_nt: TGCGCCAGCAGCCAAGCGGTTTCGGCGGGCCTTTACAATGAGCAGTTCTTC
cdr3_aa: CASSQAVSAGLYNEQFF

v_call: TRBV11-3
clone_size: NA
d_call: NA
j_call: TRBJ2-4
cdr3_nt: TGTGCCAGCAGCTTATGGTCGGACATTCAGTACTTC
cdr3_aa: CASSLWSDIQYF

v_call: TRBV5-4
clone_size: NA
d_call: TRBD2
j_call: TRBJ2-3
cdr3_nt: TGTGCCAGCAGCTTGGGGGGGCTAGCGGGAGGCTCAGATACGCAGTATTTT
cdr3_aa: CASSLGGLAGGSDTQYF

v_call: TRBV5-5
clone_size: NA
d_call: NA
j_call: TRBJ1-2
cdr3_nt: TGTGCCAGCAGCAACGGGGGGAACTATGGCTACACCTTC
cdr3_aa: CASSNGGNYGYTF

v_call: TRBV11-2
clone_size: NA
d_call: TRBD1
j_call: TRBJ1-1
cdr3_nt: TGTGCCAGCAGCTTACAAGGGGGCCGAACTGAAGCTTTCTTT
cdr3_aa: CASSLQGGRTEAFF

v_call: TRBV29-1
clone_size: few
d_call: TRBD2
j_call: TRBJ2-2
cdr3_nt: TGCAGCGTAACTAGCGGGGCTACGAACACCGGGGAGCTGTTTTTT
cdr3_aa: CSVTSGATNTGELFF

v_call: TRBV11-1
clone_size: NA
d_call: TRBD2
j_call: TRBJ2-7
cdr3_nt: TGTGCCAGCAGCTTGGGAACTAGCGGGAGTAGGACCTACGAGCAGTACTTC
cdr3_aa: CASSLGTSGSRTYEQYF

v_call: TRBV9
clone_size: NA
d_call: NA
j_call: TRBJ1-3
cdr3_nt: TGTGCCAGCAGCATAACAGGCGAGCTTGGTGGAAACACCATATATTTT
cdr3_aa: CASSITGELGGNTIYF

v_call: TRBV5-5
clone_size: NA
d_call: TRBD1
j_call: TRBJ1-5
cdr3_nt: TGTGCCAGCAGCTCGACAGGGGGTAGGATTCAGCCCCAGCATTTT
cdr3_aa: CASSSTGGRIQPQHF

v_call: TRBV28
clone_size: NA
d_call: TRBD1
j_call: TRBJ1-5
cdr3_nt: TGTGCCAGCGGGACAGGGAATCAGCCCCAGCATTTT
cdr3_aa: CASGTGNQPQHF

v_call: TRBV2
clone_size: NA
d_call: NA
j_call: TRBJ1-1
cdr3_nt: TGTGCCTCTCAGGCCTACACTGAAGCTTTCTTT
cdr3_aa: CASQAYTEAFF

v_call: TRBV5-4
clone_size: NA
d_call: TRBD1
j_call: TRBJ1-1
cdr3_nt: TGTGCCAGCAGCCCCGGACAGGGAAGGACTGAAGCTTTCTTT
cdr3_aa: CASSPGQGRTEAFF

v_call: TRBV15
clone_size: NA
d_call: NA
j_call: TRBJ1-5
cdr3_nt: TGTGCCACCAGCAGAGATTATGGCCAGCCCCAGCATTTT
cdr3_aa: CATSRDYGQPQHF

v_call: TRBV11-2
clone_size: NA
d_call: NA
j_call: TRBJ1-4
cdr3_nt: TGTGCCAGCAGCTCCTGGAGTGGTAATGAAAAACTGTTTTTT
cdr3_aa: CASSSWSGNEKLFF

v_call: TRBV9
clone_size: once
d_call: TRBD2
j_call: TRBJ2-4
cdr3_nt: TGTGCCAGCAGCGTAGGGGGACTAGAAGACATTCAGTACTTC
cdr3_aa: CASSVGGLEDIQYF

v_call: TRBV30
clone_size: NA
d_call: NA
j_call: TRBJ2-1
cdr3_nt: TGTGCCTGGAGTTGGGGGTGGGACCCAAGGGGGGGGAATGAGCAGTTCTTC
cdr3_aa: CAWSWGWDPRGGNEQFF

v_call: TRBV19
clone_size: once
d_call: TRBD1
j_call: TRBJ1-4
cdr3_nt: TGTGCCAGTCAGATAGAGGACAGGAGTGAAAAACTGTTTTTT
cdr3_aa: CASQIEDRSEKLFF

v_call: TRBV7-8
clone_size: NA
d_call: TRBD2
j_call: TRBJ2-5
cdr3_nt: TGTGCCAGCAGCTTAGTGACTAGCGGGAGGGCCAAAGAGACCCAGTACTTC
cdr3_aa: CASSLVTSGRAKETQYF

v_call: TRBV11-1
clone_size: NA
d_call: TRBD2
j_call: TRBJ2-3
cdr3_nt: TGTGCCAGCAGCTTTGGACTAGCGGGCACTAGCACAGATACGCAGTATTTT
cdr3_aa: CASSFGLAGTSTDTQYF